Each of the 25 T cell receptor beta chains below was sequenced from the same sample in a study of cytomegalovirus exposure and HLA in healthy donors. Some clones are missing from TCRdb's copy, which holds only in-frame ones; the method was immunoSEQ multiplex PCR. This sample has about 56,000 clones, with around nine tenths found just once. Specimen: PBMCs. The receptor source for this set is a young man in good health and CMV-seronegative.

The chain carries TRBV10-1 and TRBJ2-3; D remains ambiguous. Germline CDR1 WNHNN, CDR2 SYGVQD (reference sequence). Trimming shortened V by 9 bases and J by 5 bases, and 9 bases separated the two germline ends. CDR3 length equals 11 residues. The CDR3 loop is CARFIQDTQYF. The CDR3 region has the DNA TGCGCCAGGTTCATTCAAGATACGCAGTATTTT.

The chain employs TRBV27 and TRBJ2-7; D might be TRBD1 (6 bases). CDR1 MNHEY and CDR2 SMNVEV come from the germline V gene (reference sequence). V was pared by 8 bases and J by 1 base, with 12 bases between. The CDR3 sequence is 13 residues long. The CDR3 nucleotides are TGTGCCAGCCTGGACAGCAGGTCCTACGAGCAGTACTTC. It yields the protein CASLDSRSYEQYF.

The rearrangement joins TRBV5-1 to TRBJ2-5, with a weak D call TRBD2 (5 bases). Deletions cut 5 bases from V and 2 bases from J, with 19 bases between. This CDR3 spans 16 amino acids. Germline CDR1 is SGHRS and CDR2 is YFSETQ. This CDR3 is CASRFAPYEGQETQYF. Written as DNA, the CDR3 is TGCGCCAGCAGATTTGCACCCTATGAGGGTCAAGAGACCCAGTACTTC.

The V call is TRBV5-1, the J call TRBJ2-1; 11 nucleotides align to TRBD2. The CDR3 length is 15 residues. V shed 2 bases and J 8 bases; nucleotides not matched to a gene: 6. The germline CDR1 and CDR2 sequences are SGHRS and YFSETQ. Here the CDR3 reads CASSFGLAGMDEQFF. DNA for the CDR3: TGCGCCAGCAGCTTTGGACTAGCGGGTATGGATGAGCAGTTCTTC. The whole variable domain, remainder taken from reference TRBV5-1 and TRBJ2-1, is KAGVTQTPRYLIKTRGQQVTLSCSPISGHRSVSWYQQTPGQGLQFLFEYFSETQRNKGNFPGRFSGRQFSNSRSEMNVSTLELGDSALYLCASSFGLAGMDEQFFGPGTRLTVL.

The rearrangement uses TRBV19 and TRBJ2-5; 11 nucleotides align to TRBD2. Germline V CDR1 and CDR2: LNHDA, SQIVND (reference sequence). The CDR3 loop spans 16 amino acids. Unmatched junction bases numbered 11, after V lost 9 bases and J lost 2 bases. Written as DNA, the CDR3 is TGTGCCAGCGGACACCTAGCGGGAGGAGGGCAAGAGACCCAGTACTTC. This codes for CASGHLAGGGQETQYF. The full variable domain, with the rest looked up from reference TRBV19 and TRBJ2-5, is DGGITQSPKYLFRKEGQNVTLSCEQNLNHDAMYWYRQDPGQGLRLIYYSQIVNDFQKGDIAEGYSVSREKKESFPLTVTSAQKNPTAFYLCASGHLAGGGQETQYFGPGTRLLVL.

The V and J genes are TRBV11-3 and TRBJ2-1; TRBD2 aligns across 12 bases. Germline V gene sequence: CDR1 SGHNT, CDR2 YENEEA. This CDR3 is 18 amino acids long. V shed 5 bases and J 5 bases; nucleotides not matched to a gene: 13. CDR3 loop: CASSLETSGRFQDNEQFF. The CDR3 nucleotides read TGTGCCAGCAGCCTCGAGACTAGCGGGAGATTTCAGGACAATGAGCAGTTCTTC.

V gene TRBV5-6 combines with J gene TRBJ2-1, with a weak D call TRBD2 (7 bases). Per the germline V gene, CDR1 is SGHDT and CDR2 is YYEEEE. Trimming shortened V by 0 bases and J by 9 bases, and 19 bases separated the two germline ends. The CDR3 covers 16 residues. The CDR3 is CASSLARTRGGGEQFF. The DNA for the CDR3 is TGTGCCAGCAGCTTGGCCCGGACTAGGGGGGGCGGTGAGCAGTTCTTC.

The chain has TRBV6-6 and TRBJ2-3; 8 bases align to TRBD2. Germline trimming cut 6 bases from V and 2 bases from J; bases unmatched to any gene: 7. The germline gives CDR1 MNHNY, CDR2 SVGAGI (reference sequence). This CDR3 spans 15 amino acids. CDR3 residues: CASRPIAGYTDTQYF. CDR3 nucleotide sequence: TGTGCCAGCAGACCCATAGCGGGGTACACAGATACGCAGTATTTT.

The CDR3 is CASSLVGEQDTQYF. CDR3 nucleotides: TGTGCCAGCAGCTTAGTGGGCGAACAAGATACGCAGTATTTT. The chain joins TRBV7-2 to TRBJ2-3; no clear D gene. The length of the CDR3 is 14 residues. CDR1 and CDR2 from the germline V gene are SGHTA and FQGNSA. Trimming pared 1 base from V and 5 bases from J, leaving 10 bases between.

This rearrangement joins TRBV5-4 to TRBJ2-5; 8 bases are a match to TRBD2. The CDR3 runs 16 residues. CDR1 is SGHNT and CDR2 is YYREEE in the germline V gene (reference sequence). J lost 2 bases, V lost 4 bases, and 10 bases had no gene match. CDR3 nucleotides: TGTGCCAGCAGCACGGGGGGGGCGGGAGGACAAGAGACCCAGTACTTC. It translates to CASSTGGAGGQETQYF.

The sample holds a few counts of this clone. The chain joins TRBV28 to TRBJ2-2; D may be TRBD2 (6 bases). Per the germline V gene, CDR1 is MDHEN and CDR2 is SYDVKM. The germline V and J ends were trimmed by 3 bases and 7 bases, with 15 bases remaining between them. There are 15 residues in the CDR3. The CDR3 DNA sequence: TGTGCCAGCAGTTTGTGGAGGGGCTTAAACGGGGAGCTGTTTTTT. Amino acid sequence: CASSLWRGLNGELFF.

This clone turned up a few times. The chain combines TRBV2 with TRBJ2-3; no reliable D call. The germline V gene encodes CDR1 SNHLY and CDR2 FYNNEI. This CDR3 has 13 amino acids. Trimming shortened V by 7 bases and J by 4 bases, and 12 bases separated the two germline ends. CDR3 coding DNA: TGTGCCAGCACTGAGATAGCAGCAGATACGCAGTATTTT. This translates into CASTEIAADTQYF.

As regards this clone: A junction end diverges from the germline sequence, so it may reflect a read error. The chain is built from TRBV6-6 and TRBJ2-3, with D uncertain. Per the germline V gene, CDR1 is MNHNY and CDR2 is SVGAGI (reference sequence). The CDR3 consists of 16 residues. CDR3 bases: TGTGCCAGCAGATACTCCTCAACCGAGCACACAGATACGCAGTATTTT. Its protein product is CASRYSSTEHTDTQYF.

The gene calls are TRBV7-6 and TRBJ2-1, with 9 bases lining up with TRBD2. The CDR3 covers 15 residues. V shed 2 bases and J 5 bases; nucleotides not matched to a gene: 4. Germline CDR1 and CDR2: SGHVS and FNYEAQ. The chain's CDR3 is CASSLTAGGHNEQFF. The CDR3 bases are TGTGCCAGCAGCTTAACAGCGGGAGGCCACAATGAGCAGTTCTTC. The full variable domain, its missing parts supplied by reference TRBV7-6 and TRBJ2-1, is GAGVSQSPRYKVTKRGQDVALRCDPISGHVSLYWYRQALGQGPEFLTYFNYEAQQDKSGLPNDRFSAERPEGSISTLTIQRTEQRDSAMYRCASSLTAGGHNEQFFGPGTRLTVL.

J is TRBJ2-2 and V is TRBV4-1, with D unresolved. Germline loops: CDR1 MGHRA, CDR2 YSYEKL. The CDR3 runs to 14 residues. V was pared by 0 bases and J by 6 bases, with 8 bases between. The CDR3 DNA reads TGCGCCAGCAGCCAAGATCGCCGGGCCGGGGAGCTGTTTTTT. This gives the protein CASSQDRRAGELFF.

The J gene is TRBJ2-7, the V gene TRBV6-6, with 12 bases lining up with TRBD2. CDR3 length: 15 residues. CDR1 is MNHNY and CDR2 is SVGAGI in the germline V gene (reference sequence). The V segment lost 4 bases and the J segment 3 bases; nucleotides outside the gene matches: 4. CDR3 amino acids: CASSSSGRGFYEQYF. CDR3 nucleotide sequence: TGTGCCAGCAGTTCTAGCGGGAGGGGATTCTACGAGCAGTACTTC.

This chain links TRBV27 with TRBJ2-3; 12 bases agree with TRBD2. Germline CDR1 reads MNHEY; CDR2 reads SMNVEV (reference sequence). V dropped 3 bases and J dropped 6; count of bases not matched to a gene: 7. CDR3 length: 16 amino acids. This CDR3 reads CASSFRLAGVGDTQYF. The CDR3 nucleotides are TGTGCCAGCAGTTTCCGACTAGCGGGAGTGGGCGATACGCAGTATTTT.

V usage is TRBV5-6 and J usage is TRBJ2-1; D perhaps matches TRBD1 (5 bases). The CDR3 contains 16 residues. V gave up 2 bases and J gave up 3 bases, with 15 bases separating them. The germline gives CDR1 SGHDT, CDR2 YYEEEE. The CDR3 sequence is CASSFGSGPGYNEQFF. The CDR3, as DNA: TGTGCCAGCAGCTTCGGCTCAGGGCCCGGCTACAATGAGCAGTTCTTC.

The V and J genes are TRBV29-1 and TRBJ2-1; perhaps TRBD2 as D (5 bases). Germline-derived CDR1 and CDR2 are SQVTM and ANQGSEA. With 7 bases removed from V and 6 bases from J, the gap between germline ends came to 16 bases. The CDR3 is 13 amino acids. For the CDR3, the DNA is TGCAGCGCCGAGCCGGGAAGCCCCAATGAGCAGTTCTTC. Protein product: CSAEPGSPNEQFF.

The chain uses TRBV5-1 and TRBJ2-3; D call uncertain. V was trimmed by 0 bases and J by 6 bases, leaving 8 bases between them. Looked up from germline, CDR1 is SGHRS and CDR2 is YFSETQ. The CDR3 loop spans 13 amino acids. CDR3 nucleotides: TGCGCCAGCAGCTTGGATCTCGGGGATACGCAGTATTTT. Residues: CASSLDLGDTQYF.

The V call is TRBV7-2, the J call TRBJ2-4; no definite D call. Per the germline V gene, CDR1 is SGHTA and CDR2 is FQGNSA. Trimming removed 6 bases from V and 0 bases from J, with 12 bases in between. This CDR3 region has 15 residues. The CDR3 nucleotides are TGTGCCAGCAGTCCCTCCCCGGTAGCCAAAAACATTCAGTACTTC. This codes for CASSPSPVAKNIQYF.

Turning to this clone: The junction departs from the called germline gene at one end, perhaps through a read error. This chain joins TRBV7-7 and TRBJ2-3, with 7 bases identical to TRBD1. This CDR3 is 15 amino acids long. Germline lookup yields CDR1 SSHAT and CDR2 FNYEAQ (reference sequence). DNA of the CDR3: TGTGCTAGCAGCCCCCGACAGGGATCGCAGGATACGCAGTATTTT. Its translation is CASSPRQGSQDTQYF.

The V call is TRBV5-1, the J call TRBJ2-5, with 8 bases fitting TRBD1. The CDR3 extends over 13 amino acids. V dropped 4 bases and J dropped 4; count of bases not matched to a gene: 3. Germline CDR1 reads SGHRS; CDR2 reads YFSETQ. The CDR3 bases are TGCGCCAGCAGCCGACAGGGGTTAGAGACCCAGTACTTC. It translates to CASSRQGLETQYF.

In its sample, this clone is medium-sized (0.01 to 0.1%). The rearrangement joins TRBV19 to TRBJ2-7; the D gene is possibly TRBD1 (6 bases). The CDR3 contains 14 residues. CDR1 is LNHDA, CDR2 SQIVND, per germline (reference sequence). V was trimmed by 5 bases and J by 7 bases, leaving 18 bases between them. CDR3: CASSPGRGMWEQYF. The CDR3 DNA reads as TGTGCCAGTAGTCCGGGCAGGGGAATGTGGGAGCAGTACTTC. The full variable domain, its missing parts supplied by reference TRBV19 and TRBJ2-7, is DGGITQSPKYLFRKEGQNVTLSCEQNLNHDAMYWYRQDPGQGLRLIYYSQIVNDFQKGDIAEGYSVSREKKESFPLTVTSAQKNPTAFYLCASSPGRGMWEQYFGPGTRLTVT.

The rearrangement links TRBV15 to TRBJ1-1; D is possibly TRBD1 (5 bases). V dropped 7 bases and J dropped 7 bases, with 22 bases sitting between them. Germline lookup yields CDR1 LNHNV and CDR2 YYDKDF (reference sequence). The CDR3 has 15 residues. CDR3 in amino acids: CATNTRVGQGYEAFF. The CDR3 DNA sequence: TGTGCCACCAACACCAGGGTCGGGCAGGGATATGAAGCTTTCTTT.